The clone carrying this TCR beta chain occurred many times. The data belong to a study of patients and donors after allogeneic stem cell transplantation. MiXCR was run by TCRdb on the RT-PCR reads, yielding one entry per CDR3 protein. This sample carries approximately 8,800 distinct CDR3 sequences, 3.5% to 4.5% of them seen once, and the ten largest clones take less than 20%. The sequenced material came from blood, either unsorted or a sorted T cell fraction (not recorded which). This sequence was found in a human donor who was either an allogeneic HSCT recipient or a stem cell or donor lymphocyte infusion donor (not recorded which). It is not recorded whose cells these are; they may come from a transplant donor.

This CDR3 reads CASSLRPQGMNTEAFF. CDR3 nucleotides: TGTGCCAGCAGTTTAAGACCACAGGGAATGAACACTGAAGCTTTCTTT. The rearrangement joins TRBV27 to TRBJ1-1, with D possibly being TRBD1 (6 bases). V lost 2 bases, J lost 0 bases, and 13 bases lay in between. Germline loops: CDR1 MNHEY, CDR2 SMNVEV (reference sequence). The CDR3 extends over 16 amino acids.